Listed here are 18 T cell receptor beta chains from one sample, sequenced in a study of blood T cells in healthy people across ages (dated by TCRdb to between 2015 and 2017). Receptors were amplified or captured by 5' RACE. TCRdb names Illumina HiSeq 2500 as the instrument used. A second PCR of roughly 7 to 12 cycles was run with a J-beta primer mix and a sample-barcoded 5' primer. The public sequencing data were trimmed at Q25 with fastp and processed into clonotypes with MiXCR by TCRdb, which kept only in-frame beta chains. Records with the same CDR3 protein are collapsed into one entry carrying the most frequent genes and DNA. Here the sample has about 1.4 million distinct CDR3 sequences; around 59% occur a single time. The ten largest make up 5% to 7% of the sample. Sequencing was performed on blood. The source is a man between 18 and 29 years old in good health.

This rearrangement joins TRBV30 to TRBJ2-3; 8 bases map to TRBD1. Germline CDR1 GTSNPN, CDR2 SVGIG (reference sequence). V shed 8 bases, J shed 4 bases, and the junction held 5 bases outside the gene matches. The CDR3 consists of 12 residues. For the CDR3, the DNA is TGTGCCGGGGTACAGGGGGCAGATACGCAGTATTTT. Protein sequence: CAGVQGADTQYF.

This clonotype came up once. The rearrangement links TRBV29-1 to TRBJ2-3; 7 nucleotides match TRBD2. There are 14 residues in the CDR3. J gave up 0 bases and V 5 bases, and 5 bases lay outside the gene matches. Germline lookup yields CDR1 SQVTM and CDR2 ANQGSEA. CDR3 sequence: CSVWASGSTDTQYF. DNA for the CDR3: TGCAGCGTTTGGGCTAGCGGCAGCACAGATACGCAGTATTTT.

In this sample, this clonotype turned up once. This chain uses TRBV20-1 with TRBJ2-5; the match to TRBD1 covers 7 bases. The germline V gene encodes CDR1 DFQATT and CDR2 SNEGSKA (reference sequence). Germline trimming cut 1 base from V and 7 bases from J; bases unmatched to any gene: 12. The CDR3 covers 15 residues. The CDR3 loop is CSARVGTELSRTQYF. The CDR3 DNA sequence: TGCAGTGCTAGAGTCGGGACAGAGCTTTCGAGGACCCAGTACTTC.

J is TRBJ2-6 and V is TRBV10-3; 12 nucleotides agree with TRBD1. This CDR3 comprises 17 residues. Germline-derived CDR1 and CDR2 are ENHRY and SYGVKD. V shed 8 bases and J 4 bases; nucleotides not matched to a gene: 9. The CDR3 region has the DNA TGTGCCATCGGACCGGGACAGGGGGCGTCCGGGGCCAACGTCCTGACTTTC. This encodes CAIGPGQGASGANVLTF.

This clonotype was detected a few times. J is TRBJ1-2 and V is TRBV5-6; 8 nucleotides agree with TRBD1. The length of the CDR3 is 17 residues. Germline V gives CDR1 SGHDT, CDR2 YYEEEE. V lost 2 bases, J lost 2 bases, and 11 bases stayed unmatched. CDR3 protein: CASSLMTGELGNYGYTF. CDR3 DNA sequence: TGTGCCAGCAGCTTAATGACAGGGGAGCTAGGAAACTATGGCTACACCTTC.

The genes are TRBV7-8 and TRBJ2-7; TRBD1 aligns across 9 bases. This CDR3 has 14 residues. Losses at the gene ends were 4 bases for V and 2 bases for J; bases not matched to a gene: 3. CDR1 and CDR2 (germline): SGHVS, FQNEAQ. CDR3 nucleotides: TGTGCCAGCAGCTGGGACAGGGTCCCCTACGAGCAGTACTTC. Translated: CASSWDRVPYEQYF.

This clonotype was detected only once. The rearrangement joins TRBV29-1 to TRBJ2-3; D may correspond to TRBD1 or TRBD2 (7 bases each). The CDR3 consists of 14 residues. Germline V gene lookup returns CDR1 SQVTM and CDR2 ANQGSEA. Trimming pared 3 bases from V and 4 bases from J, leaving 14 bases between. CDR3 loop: CSVDRQGGADTQYF. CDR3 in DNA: TGCAGCGTTGACAGACAGGGAGGGGCAGATACGCAGTATTTT.

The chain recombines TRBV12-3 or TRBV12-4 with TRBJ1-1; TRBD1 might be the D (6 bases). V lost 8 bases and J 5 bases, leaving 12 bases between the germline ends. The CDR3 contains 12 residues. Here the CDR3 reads CASLRGGTEAFF. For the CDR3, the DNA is TGTGCCAGCCTCAGGGGAGGAACTGAAGCTTTCTTT.

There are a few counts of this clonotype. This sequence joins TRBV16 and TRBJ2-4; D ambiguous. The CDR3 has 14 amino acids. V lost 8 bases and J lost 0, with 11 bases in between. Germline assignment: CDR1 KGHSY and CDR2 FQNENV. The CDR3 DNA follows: TGTGCCAGCTCCTCTACTTTAGCCAAAAACATTCAGTACTTC. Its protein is CASSSTLAKNIQYF.

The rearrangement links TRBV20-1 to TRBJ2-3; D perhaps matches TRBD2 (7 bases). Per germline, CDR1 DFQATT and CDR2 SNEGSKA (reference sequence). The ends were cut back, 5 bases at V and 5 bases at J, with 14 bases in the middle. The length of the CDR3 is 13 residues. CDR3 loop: CSAWGGGVDTQYF. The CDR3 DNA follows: TGCAGTGCTTGGGGCGGGGGCGTAGATACGCAGTATTTT.

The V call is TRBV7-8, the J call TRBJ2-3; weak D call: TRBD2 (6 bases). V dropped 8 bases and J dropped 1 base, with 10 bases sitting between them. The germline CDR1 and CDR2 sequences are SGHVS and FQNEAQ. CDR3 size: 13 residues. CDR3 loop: CASGGAGTDTQYF. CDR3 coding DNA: TGTGCCAGCGGCGGGGCCGGCACAGATACGCAGTATTTT.

CDR3 nucleotides: TGTGCCAGCAGCTTGGGACAGGCCATCTCCTACAATGAGCAGTTCTTC. It encodes CASSLGQAISYNEQFF. The chain recombines TRBV7-9 with TRBJ2-1, with 8 bases identical to TRBD1. Germline trimming cut 3 bases from V and 0 bases from J; bases unmatched to any gene: 4. In germline, CDR1 is SEHNR, CDR2 FQNEAQ (reference sequence). The length of the CDR3 is 16 residues.

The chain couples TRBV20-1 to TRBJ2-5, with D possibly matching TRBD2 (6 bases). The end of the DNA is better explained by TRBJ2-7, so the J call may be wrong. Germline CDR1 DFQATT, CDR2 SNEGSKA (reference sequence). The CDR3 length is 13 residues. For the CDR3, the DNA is TGCAGTGCGGGCGGCATAGCGGCCTACGAGCAGTACTTC. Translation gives CSAGGIAAYEQYF.

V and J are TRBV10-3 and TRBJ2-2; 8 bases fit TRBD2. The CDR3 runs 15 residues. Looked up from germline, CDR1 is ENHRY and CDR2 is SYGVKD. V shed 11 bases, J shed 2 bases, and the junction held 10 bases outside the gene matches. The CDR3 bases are TGTGCCTTACGCCAAGCGGGGGCCAACACCGGGGAGCTGTTTTTT. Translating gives CALRQAGANTGELFF.

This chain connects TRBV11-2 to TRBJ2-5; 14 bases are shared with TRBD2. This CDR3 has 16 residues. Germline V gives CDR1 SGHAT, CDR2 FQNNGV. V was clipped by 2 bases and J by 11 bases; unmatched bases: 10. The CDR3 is CASSLIGGTSGREQYF. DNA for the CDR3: TGTGCCAGCAGCTTAATTGGCGGGACTAGCGGGAGAGAGCAGTACTTC.

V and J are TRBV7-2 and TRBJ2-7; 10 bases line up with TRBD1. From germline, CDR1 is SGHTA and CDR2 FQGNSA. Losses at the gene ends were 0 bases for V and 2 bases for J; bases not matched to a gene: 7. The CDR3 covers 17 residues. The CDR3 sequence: CASSLAYSGTGAYEQYF. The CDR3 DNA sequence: TGTGCCAGCAGCTTAGCGTACTCCGGGACAGGGGCCTACGAGCAGTACTTC.

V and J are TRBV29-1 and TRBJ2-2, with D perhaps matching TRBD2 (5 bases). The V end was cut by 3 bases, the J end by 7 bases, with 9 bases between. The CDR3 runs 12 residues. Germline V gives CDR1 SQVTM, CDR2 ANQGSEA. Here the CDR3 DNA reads TGCAGCGTTGACTCGGGATTCGGGGAGCTGTTTTTT. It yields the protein CSVDSGFGELFF.

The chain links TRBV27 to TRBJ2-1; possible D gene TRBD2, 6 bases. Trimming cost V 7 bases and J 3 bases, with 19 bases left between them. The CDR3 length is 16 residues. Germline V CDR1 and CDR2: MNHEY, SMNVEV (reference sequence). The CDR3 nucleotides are TGTGCCAGCAATATTGCGGGGAACTGGGGCTACAATGAGCAGTTCTTC. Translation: CASNIAGNWGYNEQFF.